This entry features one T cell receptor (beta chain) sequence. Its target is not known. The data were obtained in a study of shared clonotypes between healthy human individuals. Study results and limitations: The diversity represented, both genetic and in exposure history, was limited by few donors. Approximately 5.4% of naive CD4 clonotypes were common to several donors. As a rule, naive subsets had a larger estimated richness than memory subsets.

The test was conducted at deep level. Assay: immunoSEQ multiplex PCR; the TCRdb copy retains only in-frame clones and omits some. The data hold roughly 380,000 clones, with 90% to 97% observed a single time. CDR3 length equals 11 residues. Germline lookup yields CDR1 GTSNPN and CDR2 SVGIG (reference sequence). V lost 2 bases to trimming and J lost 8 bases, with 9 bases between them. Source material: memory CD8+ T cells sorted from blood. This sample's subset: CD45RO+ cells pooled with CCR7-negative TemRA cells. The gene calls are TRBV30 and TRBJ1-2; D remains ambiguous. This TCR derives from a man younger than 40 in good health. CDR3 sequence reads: CAWSQGSGYTF. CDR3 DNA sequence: TGTGCCTGGAGTCAAGGGTCGGGCTACACCTTC.